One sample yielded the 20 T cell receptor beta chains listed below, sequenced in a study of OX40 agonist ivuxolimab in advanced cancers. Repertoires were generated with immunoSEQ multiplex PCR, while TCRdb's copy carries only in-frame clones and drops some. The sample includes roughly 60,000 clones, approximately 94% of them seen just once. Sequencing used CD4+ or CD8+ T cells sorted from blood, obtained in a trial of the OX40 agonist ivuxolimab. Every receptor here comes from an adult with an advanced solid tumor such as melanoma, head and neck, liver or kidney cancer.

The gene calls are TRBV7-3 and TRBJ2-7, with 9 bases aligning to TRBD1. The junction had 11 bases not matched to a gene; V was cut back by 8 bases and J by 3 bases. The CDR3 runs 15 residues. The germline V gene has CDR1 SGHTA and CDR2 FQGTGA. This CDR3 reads CASGSTGTGCYEQYF. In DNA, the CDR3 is TGTGCCAGCGGAAGTACCGGGACAGGGTGCTACGAGCAGTACTTC.

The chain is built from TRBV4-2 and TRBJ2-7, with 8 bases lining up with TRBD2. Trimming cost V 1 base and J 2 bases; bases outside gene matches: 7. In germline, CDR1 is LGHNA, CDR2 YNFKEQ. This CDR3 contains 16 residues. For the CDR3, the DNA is TGTGCCAGCAGCCAAGTAGGAACTAGCGGAGCCTACGAGCAGTACTTC. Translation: CASSQVGTSGAYEQYF.

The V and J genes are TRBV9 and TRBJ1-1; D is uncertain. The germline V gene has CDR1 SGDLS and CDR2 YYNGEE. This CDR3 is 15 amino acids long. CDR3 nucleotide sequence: TGTGCTCCAGCCTCTGCGGCGGGAAAGAACACTGAAGCTTTCTTT. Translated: CAPASAAGKNTEAFF.

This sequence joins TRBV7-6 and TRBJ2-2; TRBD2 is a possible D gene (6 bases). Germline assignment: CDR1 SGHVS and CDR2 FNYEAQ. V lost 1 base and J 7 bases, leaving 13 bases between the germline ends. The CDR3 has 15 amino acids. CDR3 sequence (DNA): TGTGCCAGCAGCTTAGTGGGAGGCGTTGGCGGGGAGCTGTTTTTT. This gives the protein CASSLVGGVGGELFF.

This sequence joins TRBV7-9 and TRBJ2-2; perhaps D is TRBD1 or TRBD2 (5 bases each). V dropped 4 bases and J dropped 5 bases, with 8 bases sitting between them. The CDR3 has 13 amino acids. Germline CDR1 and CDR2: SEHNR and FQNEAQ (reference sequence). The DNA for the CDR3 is TGTGCCAGCAGCTGGGGGAAGACCGGGGAGCTGTTTTTT. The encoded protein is CASSWGKTGELFF.

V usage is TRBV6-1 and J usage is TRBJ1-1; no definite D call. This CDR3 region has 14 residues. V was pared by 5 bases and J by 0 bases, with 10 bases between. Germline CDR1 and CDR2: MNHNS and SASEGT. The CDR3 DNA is TGTGCCAGCAGTCTTCTTTTTGTGAACACTGAAGCTTTCTTT. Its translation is CASSLLFVNTEAFF.

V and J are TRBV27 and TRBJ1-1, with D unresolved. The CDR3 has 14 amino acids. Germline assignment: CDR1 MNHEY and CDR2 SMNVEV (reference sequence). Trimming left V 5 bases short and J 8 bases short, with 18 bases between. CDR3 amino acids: CASSQQNIIREAFF. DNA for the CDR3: TGTGCCAGCAGTCAACAAAATATTATACGCGAAGCTTTCTTT.

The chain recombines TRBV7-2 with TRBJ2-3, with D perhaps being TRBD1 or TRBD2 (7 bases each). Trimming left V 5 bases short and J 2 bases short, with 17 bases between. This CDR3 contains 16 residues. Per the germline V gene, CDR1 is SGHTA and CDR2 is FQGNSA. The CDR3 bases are TGTGCCAGCAGCCAGGGGGAGCGGGACCTCACAGATACGCAGTATTTT. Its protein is CASSQGERDLTDTQYF.

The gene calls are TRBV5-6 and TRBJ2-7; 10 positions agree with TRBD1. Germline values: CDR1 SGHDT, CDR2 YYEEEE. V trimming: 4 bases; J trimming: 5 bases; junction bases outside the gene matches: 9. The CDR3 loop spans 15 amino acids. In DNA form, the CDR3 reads TGTGCCAGCAGCCCTCCACCGACAGGGGGCAACGAGCAGTACTTC. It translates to CASSPPPTGGNEQYF.

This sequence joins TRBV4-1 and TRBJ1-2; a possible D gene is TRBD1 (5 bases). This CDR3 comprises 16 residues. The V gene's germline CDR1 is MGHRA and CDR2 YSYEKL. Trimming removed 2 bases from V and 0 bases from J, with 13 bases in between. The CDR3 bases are TGCGCCAGCAGCCAATCGGTACAGGAGCCTAACTATGGCTACACCTTC. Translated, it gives CASSQSVQEPNYGYTF.

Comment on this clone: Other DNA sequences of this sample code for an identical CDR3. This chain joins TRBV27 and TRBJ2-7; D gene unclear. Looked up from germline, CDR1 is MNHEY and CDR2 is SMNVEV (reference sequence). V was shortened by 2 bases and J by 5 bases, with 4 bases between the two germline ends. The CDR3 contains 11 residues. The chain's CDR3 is CASSLGDEQYF. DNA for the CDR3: TGTGCCAGCAGTTTAGGCGACGAGCAGTACTTC.

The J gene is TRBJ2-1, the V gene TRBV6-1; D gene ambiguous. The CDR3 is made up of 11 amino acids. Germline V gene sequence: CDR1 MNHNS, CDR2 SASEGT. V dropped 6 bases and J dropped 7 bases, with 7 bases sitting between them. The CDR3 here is CASSVGNEQFF. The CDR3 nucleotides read TGTGCCAGCAGCGTGGGGAATGAGCAGTTCTTC.

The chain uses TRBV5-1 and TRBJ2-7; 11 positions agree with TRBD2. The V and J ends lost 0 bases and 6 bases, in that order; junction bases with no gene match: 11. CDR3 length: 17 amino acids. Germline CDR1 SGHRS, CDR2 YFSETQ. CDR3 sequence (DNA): TGCGCCAGCAGCTTGGTTTCGTTCGGCCTAGCGGGAGGCGAGCAGTACTTC. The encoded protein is CASSLVSFGLAGGEQYF.

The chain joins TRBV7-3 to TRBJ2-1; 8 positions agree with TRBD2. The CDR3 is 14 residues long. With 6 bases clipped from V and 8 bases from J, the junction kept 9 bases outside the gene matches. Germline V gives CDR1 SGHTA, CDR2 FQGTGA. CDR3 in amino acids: CASSSGLGGDEQFF. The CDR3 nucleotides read TGTGCCAGCAGTTCGGGACTAGGAGGCGATGAGCAGTTCTTC.

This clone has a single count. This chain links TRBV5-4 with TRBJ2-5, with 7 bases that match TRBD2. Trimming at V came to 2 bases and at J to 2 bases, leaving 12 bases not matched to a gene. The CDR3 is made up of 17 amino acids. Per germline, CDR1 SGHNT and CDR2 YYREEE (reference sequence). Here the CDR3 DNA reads TGTGCCAGCAGCTTAGACGGGAGCCGGGGGGAACAAGAGACCCAGTACTTC. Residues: CASSLDGSRGEQETQYF. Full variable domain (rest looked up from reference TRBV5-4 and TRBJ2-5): ETGVTQSPTHLIKTRGQQVTLRCSSQSGHNTVSWYQQALGQGPQFIFQYYREEENGRGNFPPRFSGLQFPNYSSELNVNALELDDSALYLCASSLDGSRGEQETQYFGPGTRLLVL.

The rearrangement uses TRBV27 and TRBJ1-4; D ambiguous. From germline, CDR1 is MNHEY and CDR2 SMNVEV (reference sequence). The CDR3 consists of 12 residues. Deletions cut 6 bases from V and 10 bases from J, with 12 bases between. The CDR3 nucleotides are TGTGCCAGCAGCCTCCCCCGCGGAAAACTGTTTTTT. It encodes CASSLPRGKLFF. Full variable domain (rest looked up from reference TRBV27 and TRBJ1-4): EAQVTQNPRYLITVTGKKLTVTCSQNMNHEYMSWYRQDPGLGLRQIYYSMNVEVTDKGDVPEGYKVSRKEKRNFPLILESPSPNQTSLYFCASSLPRGKLFFGSGTQLSVL.

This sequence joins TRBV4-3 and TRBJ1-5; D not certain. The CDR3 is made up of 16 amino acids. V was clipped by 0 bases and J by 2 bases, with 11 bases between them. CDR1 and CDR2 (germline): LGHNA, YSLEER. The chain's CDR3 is CASSQDPFSGNQPQHF. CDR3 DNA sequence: TGCGCCAGCAGCCAAGATCCGTTCTCGGGCAATCAGCCCCAGCATTTT.

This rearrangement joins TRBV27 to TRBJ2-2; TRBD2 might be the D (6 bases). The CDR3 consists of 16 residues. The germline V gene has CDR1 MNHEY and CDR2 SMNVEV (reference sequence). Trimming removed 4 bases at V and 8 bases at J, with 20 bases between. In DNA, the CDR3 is TGTGCCAGCAGTTCCGCACCTCGGACTAATGTGGGGGAGCTGTTTTTT. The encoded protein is CASSSAPRTNVGELFF.

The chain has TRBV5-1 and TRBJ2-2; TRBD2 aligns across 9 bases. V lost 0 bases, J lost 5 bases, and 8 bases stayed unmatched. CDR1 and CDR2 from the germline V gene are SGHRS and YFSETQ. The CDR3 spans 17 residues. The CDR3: CASSLVLAGPGTGELFF. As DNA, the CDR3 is TGCGCCAGCAGCTTGGTCCTAGCGGGGCCGGGAACCGGGGAGCTGTTTTTT.

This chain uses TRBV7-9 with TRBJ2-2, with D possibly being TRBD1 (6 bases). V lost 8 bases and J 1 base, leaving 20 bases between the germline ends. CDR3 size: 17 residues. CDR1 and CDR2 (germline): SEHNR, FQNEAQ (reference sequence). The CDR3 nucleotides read TGTGCCAGCTCACCCTCATTTACGGGACAGAACACCGGGGAGCTGTTTTTT. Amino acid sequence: CASSPSFTGQNTGELFF.